What follows are 20 T cell receptor beta chains derived from one specimen sequenced in a study of OX40 agonist ivuxolimab in advanced cancers. Generated by immunoSEQ multiplex PCR, the TCRdb table keeps only in-frame clones and is missing some. The sample shows 25,000 to 30,000 clones, more than 75% of them seen only once. Sequencing was performed on CD4+ or CD8+ T cells sorted from blood, taken in a trial of the OX40 agonist ivuxolimab. Receptors were obtained from an adult with an advanced solid tumor such as melanoma, head and neck, liver or kidney cancer.

The gene calls are TRBV28 and TRBJ1-5; 7 nucleotides match TRBD1. Trimming at V came to 4 bases and at J to 5 bases, leaving 11 bases not matched to a gene. Germline V gives CDR1 MDHEN, CDR2 SYDVKM. The CDR3 has 16 amino acids. In DNA form, the CDR3 reads TGTGCCAGCAGTTCCCCGGGACAGAAATACCATCAGCCCCAGCATTTT. It codes for CASSSPGQKYHQPQHF.

V is TRBV29-1 and J is TRBJ2-7; the D call may be TRBD1 or TRBD2 (5 bases each). Trimming stripped 7 bases from V and 3 bases from J, with 22 bases between. Germline V gene sequence: CDR1 SQVTM, CDR2 ANQGSEA. The CDR3 has 15 amino acids. CDR3 amino acids: CSANGAEERGYEQYF. CDR3 nucleotide sequence: TGCAGCGCCAATGGTGCGGAGGAGAGGGGCTACGAGCAGTACTTC.

The CDR3 DNA reads as TGTGCCAGCTCACCACCTCAGGGTGACGGGGAGCTGTTTTTT. It specifies CASSPPQGDGELFF. The chain carries TRBV18 and TRBJ2-2; possible D gene TRBD1, 5 bases. This CDR3 has 14 residues. The germline V gene encodes CDR1 KGHSH and CDR2 LQKENI. Trimming took off 0 bases at V and 7 bases at J, with 9 bases between the two ends.

This chain uses TRBV7-9 with TRBJ2-2; 10 bases are a match to TRBD2. Germline V gives CDR1 SEHNR, CDR2 FQNEAQ (reference sequence). The CDR3 consists of 17 residues. The V segment lost 6 bases and the J segment 0 bases; nucleotides outside the gene matches: 7. CDR3 in amino acids: CASRGLAGDSNTGELFF. CDR3 sequence (DNA): TGTGCCAGCAGAGGGCTAGCGGGGGATTCGAACACCGGGGAGCTGTTTTTT.

V usage is TRBV6-6 and J usage is TRBJ1-5, with 10 bases identical to TRBD1. This CDR3 has 16 residues. The V and J ends lost 10 bases and 0 bases, in that order; junction bases with no gene match: 9. Looked up from germline, CDR1 is MNHNY and CDR2 is SVGAGI (reference sequence). The CDR3 here is CAIRGTGDGSNQPQHF. The CDR3 region has the DNA TGTGCCATTCGTGGGACAGGGGACGGTAGCAATCAGCCCCAGCATTTT.

The V and J genes are TRBV9 and TRBJ1-6; no clear D gene. The CDR3 contains 13 residues. The ends were cut back, 0 bases at V and 8 bases at J, with 6 bases in the middle. Germline values: CDR1 SGDLS, CDR2 YYNGEE. DNA of the CDR3: TGTGCCAGCAGCGTAGGTGGCGATTCACCCCTCCACTTT. Translation gives CASSVGGDSPLHF.

This clone occurred many times. This chain uses TRBV6-1 with TRBJ2-1; D is unresolved. The germline V gene has CDR1 MNHNS and CDR2 SASEGT. Trimming shortened V by 10 bases and J by 4 bases, and 11 bases separated the two germline ends. The CDR3 is made up of 12 amino acids. CDR3 in amino acids: CATHTLYNEQFF. DNA of the CDR3: TGTGCCACACATACTCTTTACAATGAGCAGTTCTTC.

The gene calls are TRBV5-1 and TRBJ2-7; 9 bases are shared with TRBD1. Per germline, CDR1 SGHRS and CDR2 YFSETQ. J was trimmed by 3 bases and V by 4 bases; bases with no gene match: 8. This CDR3 comprises 15 residues. CDR3 nucleotide sequence: TGCGCCAGCAGCGAGCCGGGACAGGGACGCTACGAGCAGTACTTC. This codes for CASSEPGQGRYEQYF.

This clone has only one observation. The sample has other DNA sequences that encode this CDR3 too. This CDR3 is CASSVGLAAYEQYF. In DNA form, the CDR3 reads TGTGCCAGCAGCGTAGGGCTAGCGGCCTACGAGCAGTACTTC. The V and J genes are TRBV9 and TRBJ2-7; 7 bases match TRBD2. The germline V gene encodes CDR1 SGDLS and CDR2 YYNGEE. The V gene end was trimmed by 0 bases and the J gene end by 2 bases; junction bases not matched to a gene: 2. The CDR3 has 14 amino acids.

The rearrangement uses TRBV7-6 and TRBJ2-5; 10 bases fit TRBD1. Germline V lookup: CDR1 SGHVS, CDR2 FNYEAQ. This CDR3 has 15 residues. J gave up 1 base and V 1 base, and 0 bases lay outside the gene matches. The CDR3 sequence is CASSLGTGGQETQYF. The CDR3 DNA reads TGTGCCAGCAGCTTAGGGACAGGGGGCCAAGAGACCCAGTACTTC.

CDR3 region: CASSEQGWRTDTQYF. In nucleotides, the CDR3 is TGTGCCAGCAGTGAACAGGGGTGGCGCACAGATACGCAGTATTTT. The chain is built from TRBV6-1 and TRBJ2-3, with a possible D match to TRBD1 (6 bases). This CDR3 has 15 residues. The V gene lost 2 bases and the J gene lost 1 base, with 10 bases spanning the gap. Germline V CDR1 and CDR2: MNHNS, SASEGT.

V gene TRBV9 combines with J gene TRBJ2-3, with 8 nucleotides matching TRBD1. The ends lost 3 bases at V and 0 bases at J; junction bases unmatched: 6. Germline CDR1 and CDR2: SGDLS and YYNGEE. This CDR3 contains 16 residues. The CDR3 coding sequence is TGTGCCAGCAGCGAAGCCGGGACAGGAAGCACAGATACGCAGTATTTT. Its translation: CASSEAGTGSTDTQYF. Based on the CDR3 plus reference TRBV9 and TRBJ2-3, the full variable domain is DSGVTQTPKHLITATGQRVTLRCSPRSGDLSVYWYQQSLDQGLQFLIQYYNGEERAKGNILERFSAQQFPDLHSELNLSSLELGDSALYFCASSEAGTGSTDTQYFGPGTRLTVL.

This clone was counted a few times. The rearrangement links TRBV27 to TRBJ2-3, with D perhaps TRBD1 or TRBD2 (7 bases each). V shed 4 bases and J shed 3 bases, with 20 bases lying between them. The CDR3 has 17 amino acids. CDR1 and CDR2 (germline): MNHEY, SMNVEV (reference sequence). The CDR3 sequence is CASSSWARQGGTDTQYF. In nucleotides, the CDR3 is TGTGCCAGCAGTTCTTGGGCGAGGCAGGGGGGGACAGATACGCAGTATTTT.

J is TRBJ2-7 and V is TRBV28, with D uncertain. Germline CDR1 is MDHEN and CDR2 is SYDVKM. With 4 bases removed from V and 1 base from J, the gap between germline ends came to 20 bases. The CDR3 covers 17 residues. The CDR3 region has the DNA TGTGCCAGCAGTTCCTTCTTAGCTGGCGGATATTCCTACGAGCAGTACTTC. Its protein product is CASSSFLAGGYSYEQYF.

CDR3 loop: CASSSPHIYQGVNEQFF. The DNA for the CDR3 is TGTGCCAGCAGCTCCCCCCACATTTATCAGGGGGTAAATGAGCAGTTCTTC. V usage is TRBV7-9 and J usage is TRBJ2-1, with 7 positions matching TRBD1. J lost 7 bases, V lost 4 bases, and 16 bases had no gene match. Germline V gene sequence: CDR1 SEHNR, CDR2 FQNEAQ (reference sequence). The CDR3 spans 17 residues.

This clone was seen a single time. CDR3 sequence (DNA): TGTGCCAGCAGCTTAGTATTTTTTGTGACTAGCAGGAACTCCTACGAGCAGTACTTC. The encoded protein is CASSLVFFVTSRNSYEQYF. V and J are TRBV11-2 and TRBJ2-7; the match to TRBD2 covers 7 bases. With 1 base clipped from V and 0 bases from J, the junction kept 15 bases outside the gene matches. CDR1 is SGHAT and CDR2 is FQNNGV in the germline V gene. This CDR3 spans 19 amino acids.

The V gene is TRBV29-1, the J gene TRBJ2-1, with 11 bases aligning to TRBD2. V shed 7 bases, J shed 7 bases, and the junction held 6 bases outside the gene matches. This CDR3 comprises 13 residues. Germline V gene sequence: CDR1 SQVTM, CDR2 ANQGSEA. CDR3 loop: CSAGTSGGNEQFF. The CDR3 DNA is TGCAGCGCCGGGACTAGCGGCGGGAATGAGCAGTTCTTC.

The chain has TRBV9 and TRBJ2-7; 7 bases line up with TRBD2. V lost 3 bases, J lost 5 bases, and 8 bases stayed unmatched. The germline CDR1 and CDR2 sequences are SGDLS and YYNGEE. This CDR3 comprises 14 residues. The DNA of the CDR3 is TGTGCCAGCAGCGCGGAGTGGGGGGGAAACGAGCAGTACTTC. Translating gives CASSAEWGGNEQYF.

The chain has TRBV13 and TRBJ2-7, with TRBD1 identical over 9 bases. Germline values: CDR1 PRHDT, CDR2 FYEKMQ (reference sequence). This CDR3 has 15 amino acids. V lost 4 bases to trimming and J lost 2 bases; unmatched junction nucleotides: 6. The CDR3 protein is CASSSRQGDTYEQYF. The CDR3 DNA reads TGTGCCAGCAGCTCACGACAGGGGGATACCTACGAGCAGTACTTC.

The genes are TRBV4-1 and TRBJ2-1, with 11 bases fitting TRBD2. Trimming cost V 4 bases and J 8 bases; bases outside gene matches: 7. This CDR3 region has 15 residues. Germline CDR1 is MGHRA and CDR2 is YSYEKL. The CDR3 reads CASSRTGTSGHEQFF. The CDR3 nucleotides read TGCGCCAGCAGCCGGACCGGGACTAGCGGCCATGAGCAGTTCTTC.